The 16 T cell receptor beta chains listed next were all sequenced from one sample in a study of blood T cell repertoires in COVID-19. TCRdb's table, derived via immunoSEQ multiplex PCR, lists solely in-frame clones and lacks some. The sample contains more than 250,000 clones, about nine tenths of which appear only once. The sample consisted of peripheral blood. These receptors all come from a man in his fifties or sixties with active or convalescent COVID-19.

This sequence joins TRBV10-3 and TRBJ2-7, with D maybe TRBD2 (5 bases). Germline V gene sequence: CDR1 ENHRY, CDR2 SYGVKD. Trimming left V 7 bases short and J 4 bases short, with 14 bases between. CDR3 length: 13 residues. This chain's CDR3 is CAITSTGRYEQYF. The CDR3 nucleotides read TGTGCCATCACTAGCACGGGCCGATACGAGCAGTACTTC.

V is TRBV28 and J is TRBJ1-2, with D tentatively TRBD1 (6 bases). Trimming cost V 3 bases and J 4 bases, with 12 bases left between them. The germline V gene encodes CDR1 MDHEN and CDR2 SYDVKM. The CDR3 sequence is 14 residues long. The CDR3 is CASSLTGLTYGYTF. CDR3 DNA sequence: TGTGCCAGCAGTTTGACAGGCCTCACCTATGGCTACACCTTC.

The rearrangement links TRBV10-3 to TRBJ2-5, with 7 bases lining up with TRBD1. Germline CDR1 ENHRY, CDR2 SYGVKD. This CDR3 is 14 amino acids long. J gave up 6 bases and V 2 bases, and 6 bases lay outside the gene matches. The CDR3 spells CAISERQGTQTQYF. CDR3 bases: TGTGCCATCAGTGAGCGACAGGGCACTCAGACCCAGTACTTC.

This chain links TRBV4-2 with TRBJ1-1, with TRBD1 as a possible D gene (5 bases). The CDR3 is made up of 15 amino acids. Germline CDR1 and CDR2: LGHNA and YNFKEQ. Trimming took 5 bases from V and 2 from J, leaving 15 bases between them. The chain's CDR3 is CASSLPGRVNTEAFF. CDR3 DNA: TGTGCCAGCAGCTTGCCGGGCAGGGTAAACACTGAAGCTTTCTTT.

The rearrangement links TRBV18 to TRBJ2-7, with TRBD1 identical over 7 bases. The CDR3 extends over 16 amino acids. The junction had 11 bases not matched to a gene; V was cut back by 4 bases and J by 2 bases. Germline V gene data show CDR1 as KGHSH and CDR2 as LQKENI. This chain's CDR3 is CASSLVLTGTAYEQYF. The CDR3 DNA reads as TGTGCCAGCTCACTCGTCCTGACAGGGACGGCCTACGAGCAGTACTTC.

The V call is TRBV19, the J call TRBJ2-2, with D possibly TRBD2 on 6 matching bases. Trimming removed 6 bases at V and 7 bases at J, with 15 bases between. The germline CDR1 and CDR2 sequences are LNHDA and SQIVND (reference sequence). This CDR3 region has 14 residues. The CDR3 loop is CASSGSRFVGELFF. The DNA for the CDR3 is TGTGCCAGTAGCGGGAGCAGGTTTGTCGGGGAGCTGTTTTTT.

This rearrangement joins TRBV28 to TRBJ1-6; TRBD1 might be the D (5 bases). The V gene's germline CDR1 is MDHEN and CDR2 SYDVKM. The CDR3 is 16 amino acids. Trimming stripped 6 bases from V and 1 base from J, with 13 bases between. This CDR3 reads CASRLGGTSYNSPLHF. The DNA for the CDR3 is TGTGCCAGCAGATTGGGGGGTACGTCCTATAATTCACCCCTCCACTTT.

The CDR3 nucleotides read TGTGCCAGCAGTTACTTACTAACGGGTGAGCAGTTCTTC. This sequence encodes CASSYLLTGEQFF. V is TRBV6-5 and J is TRBJ2-1; D not certain. Per the germline V gene, CDR1 is MNHEY and CDR2 is SVGAGI. The CDR3 runs 13 residues. Trimming removed 1 base from V and 9 bases from J, with 10 bases in between.

The chain combines TRBV30 with TRBJ1-5, with D possibly matching TRBD1 (6 bases). V was pared by 0 bases and J by 0 bases, with 21 bases between. The CDR3 contains 19 residues. Looked up from germline, CDR1 is GTSNPN and CDR2 is SVGIG (reference sequence). The CDR3 loop is CAWSVHAQGFFYSNQPQHF. CDR3 in DNA: TGTGCCTGGAGTGTACACGCACAGGGATTTTTTTATAGCAATCAGCCCCAGCATTTT.

The chain carries TRBV2 and TRBJ2-1; no definite D call. Germline CDR1 is SNHLY and CDR2 is FYNNEI. The length of the CDR3 is 15 residues. V was pared by 7 bases and J by 0 bases, with 13 bases between. This CDR3 reads CASIQDSPSYNEQFF. The CDR3 DNA reads as TGTGCCAGCATACAAGACTCTCCCTCCTACAATGAGCAGTTCTTC.

V usage is TRBV19 and J usage is TRBJ1-1; D gene ambiguous. The germline V and J ends were trimmed by 2 bases and 1 base, with 17 bases remaining between them. Germline V gives CDR1 LNHDA, CDR2 SQIVND (reference sequence). The CDR3 contains 17 residues. Written as DNA, the CDR3 is TGTGCCAGTAGTATACCGGTAGGCGCGGGCGGGAACACTGAAGCTTTCTTT. This translates into CASSIPVGAGGNTEAFF.

The chain carries TRBV24-1 and TRBJ1-3; D gene ambiguous. The CDR3 covers 14 residues. Between the trimmed V and J ends, which lost 3 bases and 8 bases, there was a span of 13 bases. CDR1 is KGHDR and CDR2 is SFDVKD in the germline V gene. Here the CDR3 reads CATSDGHRLDTIYF. CDR3 DNA sequence: TGTGCCACCAGTGATGGGCATAGGTTGGACACCATATATTTT.

V gene TRBV6-6 combines with J gene TRBJ1-5; TRBD1 is a possible D gene (5 bases). Germline V gives CDR1 MNHNY, CDR2 SVGAGI (reference sequence). V gave up 7 bases and J gave up 3 bases, with 13 bases separating them. This CDR3 has 14 amino acids. The CDR3 protein is CASTAGASNQPQHF. Here the CDR3 DNA reads TGTGCCAGCACCGCTGGGGCTTCCAATCAGCCCCAGCATTTT.

The V call is TRBV4-1, the J call TRBJ1-1; 10 nucleotides match TRBD1. V dropped 4 bases and J dropped 6; count of bases not matched to a gene: 14. The CDR3 is made up of 17 amino acids. Germline V gene sequence: CDR1 MGHRA, CDR2 YSYEKL. The CDR3 loop is CASSPHLGGQGIPEAFF. In DNA, the CDR3 is TGCGCCAGCAGCCCACACCTTGGGGGACAGGGGATACCTGAAGCTTTCTTT.

The chain links TRBV6-5 to TRBJ2-7; 7 nucleotides align to TRBD2. Germline values: CDR1 MNHEY, CDR2 SVGAGI. V lost 6 bases, J lost 2 bases, and 7 bases stayed unmatched. This CDR3 region has 14 residues. CDR3 amino acids: CASSSLAAAYEQYF. CDR3 bases: TGTGCCAGCAGCAGTCTAGCGGCCGCCTACGAGCAGTACTTC.

This rearrangement joins TRBV27 to TRBJ1-4; 9 bases match TRBD1. V was pared by 6 bases and J by 3 bases, with 2 bases of the junction left unmatched. CDR1 and CDR2 from the germline V gene are MNHEY and SMNVEV (reference sequence). The CDR3 has 14 residues. The CDR3 nucleotides are TGTGCCAGCAGGAGGGACAGGGCTAATGAAAAACTGTTTTTT. Protein: CASRRDRANEKLFF.